The 9 T cell receptor beta chains listed next were all sequenced from one sample in a study of cytomegalovirus exposure and HLA in healthy donors. The PCR ran on 60 Vbeta and 13 Jbeta primers. Generated by immunoSEQ multiplex PCR, the TCRdb table keeps only in-frame clones and is missing some. The table lists fewer than 150,000 clones, roughly 72% of them singletons. What was sequenced was PBMCs. The receptors derive from a woman aged 45-60 years in good health and CMV-seropositive.

The chain's CDR3 is CASSVGPSGGTGNEQFF. The CDR3 DNA reads TGTGCCAGCAGCGTAGGACCTAGCGGGGGAACCGGGAATGAGCAGTTCTTC. The chain has TRBV9 and TRBJ2-1, with 10 bases identical to TRBD2. The CDR3 is made up of 17 amino acids. Germline assignment: CDR1 SGDLS and CDR2 YYNGEE. V gave up 0 bases and J gave up 7 bases; unmatched junction bases: 10.

The rearrangement uses TRBV7-6 and TRBJ2-3; 10 bases agree with TRBD2. V was clipped by 2 bases and J by 7 bases; unmatched bases: 6. Looked up from germline, CDR1 is SGHVS and CDR2 is FNYEAQ. There are 15 residues in the CDR3. The CDR3 is CASSLSASGRNTQYF. The DNA for the CDR3 is TGTGCCAGCAGCTTATCGGCTAGCGGGAGAAATACGCAGTATTTT.

This clone was recorded only once. This chain uses TRBV19 with TRBJ1-1; TRBD1 might be the D (6 bases). The germline V gene encodes CDR1 LNHDA and CDR2 SQIVND (reference sequence). V was trimmed by 4 bases and J by 5 bases, leaving 14 bases between them. The CDR3 contains 14 residues. The chain's CDR3 is CASSTGQRWTEAFF. The DNA for the CDR3 is TGTGCCAGTAGTACCGGACAGAGGTGGACTGAAGCTTTCTTT.

The rearrangement joins TRBV5-3 to TRBJ2-1; weak D call: TRBD2 (9 bases). TRBV5-3 is assigned to the ORF class and has an uncertain function. The V end was cut by 1 base, the J end by 2 bases, with 25 bases between. This CDR3 region has 20 residues. CDR3 sequence (DNA): TGTGCCAGAAGCTTGTCTCGGGACAGGAGATTAGCGGGAGCCTACAATGAGCAGTTCTTC. Residues: CARSLSRDRRLAGAYNEQFF.

The chain combines TRBV6-5 with TRBJ2-1, with 9 positions matching TRBD2. Trimming took 4 bases from V and 0 from J; bases not matched to a gene: 4. Germline CDR1 reads MNHEY; CDR2 reads SVGAGI. The CDR3 sequence is 16 residues long. The CDR3 loop reads CASSSIAGVSYNEQFF. The CDR3, as DNA: TGTGCCAGCAGTTCAATAGCGGGAGTCTCCTACAATGAGCAGTTCTTC.

The V and J genes are TRBV5-4 and TRBJ1-1, with a weak D call TRBD1 (6 bases). Trimming removed 4 bases at V and 0 bases at J, with 10 bases between. Germline-derived CDR1 and CDR2 are SGHNT and YYREEE (reference sequence). CDR3 length: 14 residues. The CDR3: CASSQDSMNTEAFF. The CDR3 DNA sequence: TGTGCCAGCAGCCAGGACAGCATGAACACTGAAGCTTTCTTT.

This clone has just a few counts. The rearrangement joins TRBV28 to TRBJ1-4, with 10 bases matching TRBD1. The junction had 12 bases not matched to a gene; V was cut back by 4 bases and J by 10 bases. The CDR3 has 16 residues. Germline CDR1 reads MDHEN; CDR2 reads SYDVKM. CDR3 nucleotide sequence: TGTGCCAGCAGTTCCTCTTTCTCGGGGGACAGGGGAAAACTGTTTTTT. Translation gives CASSSSFSGDRGKLFF.

The rearrangement links TRBV18 to TRBJ1-1; no definite D call. This CDR3 is built from 15 residues. V was pared by 6 bases and J by 6 bases, with 20 bases between. In germline, CDR1 is KGHSH, CDR2 LQKENI. The CDR3 here is CASSANNLGPPEAFF. The DNA for the CDR3 is TGTGCCAGCTCCGCAAATAACCTAGGTCCTCCTGAAGCTTTCTTT. Supplemented by reference TRBV18 and TRBJ1-1, the full variable domain reads NAGVMQNPRHLVRRRGQEARLRCSPMKGHSHVYWYRQLPEEGLKFMVYLQKENIIDESGMPKERFSAEFPKEGPSILRIQQVVRGDSAAYFCASSANNLGPPEAFFGQGTRLTVV.

The rearrangement uses TRBV10-3 and TRBJ2-1, with TRBD1 matching over 12 bases. Trimming took 3 bases from V and 7 from J; bases not matched to a gene: 4. CDR1 and CDR2 (germline): ENHRY, SYGVKD. CDR3 length: 15 amino acids. The CDR3 sequence is CAISEGTGGWNEQFF. Written as DNA, the CDR3 is TGTGCCATCAGTGAAGGGACAGGGGGCTGGAATGAGCAGTTCTTC.